These 25 T cell receptor beta chains originate from one sample sequenced in a study of cytomegalovirus exposure and HLA in healthy donors. In the PCR, 60 Vbeta and 13 Jbeta primers were used. Clones were read by immunoSEQ multiplex PCR, and TCRdb kept only the in-frame ones, dropping some. The sample lists about 140,000 clones, approximately 9% occurring once. The sequenced sample was PBMCs. These receptors all stem from a woman aged 40 to 50 in good health and CMV-seropositive.

This clone was detected only a few times. This chain links TRBV18 with TRBJ1-6, with 7 bases matching TRBD1. The CDR3 is 16 amino acids. Germline V gene data show CDR1 as KGHSH and CDR2 as LQKENI. J gave up 10 bases and V 3 bases, and 12 bases lay outside the gene matches. The DNA for the CDR3 is TGTGCCAGCTCACCGGGGACCACAGGGGAGGTGTCACCCCTCCACTTT. Its translation: CASSPGTTGEVSPLHF. The whole variable domain, filled in from reference TRBV18 and TRBJ1-6, reads NAGVMQNPRHLVRRRGQEARLRCSPMKGHSHVYWYRQLPEEGLKFMVYLQKENIIDESGMPKERFSAEFPKEGPSILRIQQVVRGDSAAYFCASSPGTTGEVSPLHFGNGTRLTVT.

This clone was observed a handful of times. The chain links TRBV6-1 to TRBJ2-7; D gene uncertain. CDR1 and CDR2 (germline): MNHNS, SASEGT. The CDR3 length is 11 residues. Trimming removed 6 bases from V and 6 bases from J, with 9 bases in between. The CDR3 here is CASRYIFEQYF. In nucleotides, the CDR3 is TGTGCCAGCAGGTACATCTTCGAGCAGTACTTC.

This chain joins TRBV5-1 and TRBJ1-1; tentatively, D is TRBD1 (5 bases). Germline V lookup: CDR1 SGHRS, CDR2 YFSETQ. V was cut by 1 base and J by 1 base, with 8 bases left in between. The CDR3 length is 14 residues. CDR3 DNA: TGCGCCAGCAGCTTGAGGGGCCCGAACACTGAAGCTTTCTTT. Protein sequence: CASSLRGPNTEAFF.

In this sample, this clone turned up a few times. The gene calls are TRBV11-2 and TRBJ2-2; TRBD1 aligns across 8 bases. CDR1 is SGHAT, CDR2 FQNNGV, per germline. J was trimmed by 5 bases and V by 1 base; bases with no gene match: 15. The CDR3 runs 19 residues. The CDR3 loop reads CASSLGRQGNLVWTGELFF. DNA for the CDR3: TGTGCCAGCAGCTTAGGCAGACAGGGGAACCTGGTTTGGACCGGGGAGCTGTTTTTT.

The chain uses TRBV6-5 and TRBJ2-5, with 9 bases fitting TRBD1. The CDR3 runs 15 residues. Trimming removed 2 bases from V and 9 bases from J; junction bases left unmatched: 10. Germline CDR1 and CDR2: MNHEY and SVGAGI. Written as DNA, the CDR3 is TGTGCCAGCAGTTACGGTTCGACAGGGGGATTGGCCCAGTACTTC. Its protein is CASSYGSTGGLAQYF.

This clone has only a few counts. The junction departs from the called germline gene at one end, perhaps through a read error. CDR3 protein: CTSRQAGLSTDTQYF. DNA for the CDR3: TGTACCAGCCGGCAGGCAGGTCTCAGCACAGATACGCAGTATTTT. The chain is built from TRBV28 and TRBJ2-3; no firm D call. The V gene's germline CDR1 is MDHEN and CDR2 SYDVKM. CDR3 length: 15 amino acids.

The V call is TRBV6-6, the J call TRBJ1-5; D is uncertain. V lost 2 bases and J lost 2, with 13 bases in between. This CDR3 comprises 16 residues. In germline, CDR1 is MNHNY, CDR2 SVGAGI (reference sequence). The CDR3 coding sequence is TGTGCCAGCAGTTACCGAGGCCCGACGGGCAATCAGCCCCAGCATTTT. Its translation is CASSYRGPTGNQPQHF.

This clone came up a few times. The chain has TRBV6-1 and TRBJ1-2; D gene unclear. The ends were cut back, 1 base at V and 3 bases at J, with 6 bases in the middle. Germline V gene lookup returns CDR1 MNHNS and CDR2 SASEGT. The CDR3 is 13 amino acids. CDR3 nucleotides: TGTGCCAGCAGTGAAGTGTCTTACTATGGCTACACCTTC. Translating gives CASSEVSYYGYTF.

At least ten counts were recorded for this clone. The chain links TRBV5-1 to TRBJ2-4; no definite D call. V was trimmed by 0 bases and J by 1 base, leaving 11 bases between them. This CDR3 is 16 amino acids long. CDR1 is SGHRS, CDR2 YFSETQ, per germline. The CDR3 DNA reads TGCGCCAGCAGCTTGGAACAGCCCATGGCCAAAAACATTCAGTACTTC. The encoded protein is CASSLEQPMAKNIQYF.

This clone was picked up a small number of times. The chain carries TRBV6-5 and TRBJ2-7; D ambiguous. Germline V gene lookup returns CDR1 MNHEY and CDR2 SVGAGI. V lost 4 bases and J 7 bases, leaving 8 bases between the germline ends. There are 11 residues in the CDR3. Here the CDR3 reads CASSSTREQYF. CDR3 nucleotides: TGTGCCAGCAGTTCTACGAGAGAGCAGTACTTC.

This rearrangement joins TRBV6-5 to TRBJ1-1; D is unclear. In germline, CDR1 is MNHEY, CDR2 SVGAGI. Trimming took off 0 bases at V and 4 bases at J, with 15 bases between the two ends. The CDR3 totals 16 residues. CDR3 amino acids: CASSYSTITWATEAFF. The DNA for the CDR3 is TGTGCCAGCAGTTACTCTACCATAACCTGGGCCACTGAAGCTTTCTTT.

This clone appeared a few times. The genes are TRBV5-1 and TRBJ2-2; 7 nucleotides align to TRBD2. CDR1 SGHRS and CDR2 YFSETQ come from the germline V gene. The trim removed 8 bases at V and 2 bases at J, leaving 9 bases unmatched. The CDR3 has 15 amino acids. CDR3 sequence (DNA): TGCGCCAGTCCGACGGGGGGTATTAACACCGGGGAGCTGTTTTTT. Residues: CASPTGGINTGELFF.

In DNA form, the CDR3 reads TGCGCCAGCAGCTTAACAGGAGTTCAAGAGACCCAGTACTTC. The encoded protein is CASSLTGVQETQYF. The V gene is TRBV5-1, the J gene TRBJ2-5, with D maybe TRBD1 (5 bases). Germline-derived CDR1 and CDR2 are SGHRS and YFSETQ. With 2 bases removed from V and 2 bases from J, the gap between germline ends came to 10 bases. This CDR3 has 14 amino acids.

This clone was picked up a small number of times. The rearrangement uses TRBV10-3 and TRBJ1-2; D is undetermined. CDR3 size: 14 residues. The V and J ends lost 8 bases and 0 bases respectively, with 13 bases between them. Germline CDR1 and CDR2: ENHRY and SYGVKD. CDR3 in amino acids: CAILEGEANYGYTF. For the CDR3, the DNA is TGTGCCATCTTGGAGGGAGAGGCTAACTATGGCTACACCTTC.

This clone appeared a few times. The rearrangement uses TRBV5-4 and TRBJ2-1; tentative D call: TRBD1 (6 bases). The CDR3 totals 16 residues. Germline CDR1 SGHNT, CDR2 YYREEE (reference sequence). V was clipped by 0 bases and J by 5 bases, with 15 bases between them. The CDR3 DNA sequence: TGTGCCAGCAGCTTGGCCGTAGGGACAAAGGACAATGAGCAGTTCTTC. Encoded protein: CASSLAVGTKDNEQFF.

The chain links TRBV2 to TRBJ1-2, with TRBD1 identical over 10 bases. The CDR3 has 13 residues. Germline trimming cut 7 bases from V and 8 bases from J; bases unmatched to any gene: 7. Germline CDR1 SNHLY, CDR2 FYNNEI. CDR3 bases: TGTGCCAGCACCCAGACGGACAGGGGGGGCTACACCTTC. As protein: CASTQTDRGGYTF.

This clone was seen only a few times. The gene calls are TRBV25-1 and TRBJ1-2, with D unclear. The germline CDR1 and CDR2 sequences are MGHDK and SYGVNS. The CDR3 totals 10 residues. V was cut by 3 bases and J by 7 bases, with 3 bases left in between. For the CDR3, the DNA is TGTGCCAGCAGTGACATTGGCTACACCTTC. This codes for CASSDIGYTF.

The gene calls are TRBV11-2 and TRBJ2-7; D is possibly TRBD2 (5 bases). Germline-derived CDR1 and CDR2 are SGHAT and FQNNGV. This CDR3 region has 10 residues. Trimming shortened V by 5 bases and J by 6 bases, and 5 bases separated the two germline ends. CDR3 in amino acids: CASSTSEQYF. CDR3 coding DNA: TGTGCCAGCAGCACTAGCGAGCAGTACTTC.

The CDR3 DNA is TGTGCCACCAGCCCCCGACAGCTCTTTAACTATGGCTACACCTTC. It codes for CATSPRQLFNYGYTF. This chain connects TRBV15 to TRBJ1-2; possibly TRBD1 for D (5 bases). Germline V gene sequence: CDR1 LNHNV, CDR2 YYDKDF (reference sequence). V lost 5 bases to trimming and J lost 1 base, with 14 bases between them. There are 15 residues in the CDR3.

V is TRBV7-2 and J is TRBJ1-6; unclear D gene. Trimming removed 2 bases from V and 7 bases from J, with 12 bases in between. Germline CDR1 reads SGHTA; CDR2 reads FQGNSA. This CDR3 spans 15 amino acids. The CDR3 sequence is CASSLRQDSNSPLHF. The CDR3 DNA reads as TGTGCCAGCAGCTTACGGCAGGATTCAAATTCACCCCTCCACTTT.

This clone was picked up a small number of times. Different DNA sequences within this sample yield the same CDR3. The rearrangement links TRBV5-1 to TRBJ1-1, with a possible D match to TRBD1 (5 bases). V was cut by 0 bases and J by 3 bases, with 12 bases left in between. Germline V CDR1 and CDR2: SGHRS, YFSETQ. The CDR3 extends over 15 amino acids. Written as DNA, the CDR3 is TGCGCCAGCAGCTTGGGGTTTGGGGGGGACACTGAAGCTTTCTTT. Encoded protein: CASSLGFGGDTEAFF. Together with reference TRBV5-1 and TRBJ1-1, the CDR3 gives the full variable domain: KAGVTQTPRYLIKTRGQQVTLSCSPISGHRSVSWYQQTPGQGLQFLFEYFSETQRNKGNFPGRFSGRQFSNSRSEMNVSTLELGDSALYLCASSLGFGGDTEAFFGQGTRLTVV.

The chain employs TRBV5-1 and TRBJ2-5, with a tentative D call TRBD1 (6 bases). From germline, CDR1 is SGHRS and CDR2 YFSETQ. The V end was cut by 4 bases, the J end by 4 bases, with 14 bases between. This CDR3 spans 14 amino acids. Here the CDR3 reads CASSPVGRGETQYF. The CDR3 nucleotides are TGCGCCAGCAGCCCTGTCGGCAGGGGAGAGACCCAGTACTTC.

The rearrangement links TRBV6-6 to TRBJ1-1; the match to TRBD1 covers 8 bases. The CDR3 length is 13 residues. Unmatched junction bases numbered 4, after V lost 6 bases and J lost 4 bases. Germline CDR1 reads MNHNY; CDR2 reads SVGAGI (reference sequence). The CDR3 DNA follows: TGTGCCAGCAGCTTCGACAGGGGCACTGAAGCTTTCTTT. Its protein is CASSFDRGTEAFF.

This clone was observed a handful of times. The chain couples TRBV29-1 to TRBJ2-1, with 8 positions matching TRBD1. CDR1 and CDR2 (germline): SQVTM, ANQGSEA. Trimming took 8 bases from V and 0 from J; bases not matched to a gene: 6. The CDR3 is 14 residues long. CDR3: CSTATGGSYNEQFF. CDR3 bases: TGCAGCACGGCCACAGGGGGCTCCTACAATGAGCAGTTCTTC.

The chain uses TRBV5-4 and TRBJ2-3; possibly TRBD1 for D (5 bases). Germline CDR1 and CDR2: SGHNT and YYREEE (reference sequence). The length of the CDR3 is 16 residues. The V and J ends lost 0 bases and 10 bases respectively, with 21 bases between them. CDR3 DNA sequence: TGTGCCAGCAGCTTGGCCGGGCCGATCCCCGAAGGGGCGCAGTATTTT. Amino acid sequence: CASSLAGPIPEGAQYF.